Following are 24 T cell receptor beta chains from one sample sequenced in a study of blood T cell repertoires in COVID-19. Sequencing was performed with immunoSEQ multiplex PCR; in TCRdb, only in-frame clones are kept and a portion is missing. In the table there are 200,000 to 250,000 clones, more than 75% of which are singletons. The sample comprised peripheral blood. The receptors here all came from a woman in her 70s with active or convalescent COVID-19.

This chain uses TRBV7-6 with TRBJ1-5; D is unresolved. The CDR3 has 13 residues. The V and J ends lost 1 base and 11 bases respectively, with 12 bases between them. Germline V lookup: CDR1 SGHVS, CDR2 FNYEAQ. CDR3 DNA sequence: TGTGCCAGCAGCTTAGGAGAGGAAGGAGCCCAGCATTTT. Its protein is CASSLGEEGAQHF.

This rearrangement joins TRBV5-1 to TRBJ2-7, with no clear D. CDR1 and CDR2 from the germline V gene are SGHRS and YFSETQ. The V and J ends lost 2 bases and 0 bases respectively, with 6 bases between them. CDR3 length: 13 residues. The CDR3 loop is CASSFRSSYEQYF. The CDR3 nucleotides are TGCGCCAGCAGCTTCAGGTCCTCCTACGAGCAGTACTTC.

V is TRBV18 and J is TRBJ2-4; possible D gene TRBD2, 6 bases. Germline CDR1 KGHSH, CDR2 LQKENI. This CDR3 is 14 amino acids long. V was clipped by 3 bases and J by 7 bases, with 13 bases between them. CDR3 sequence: CASSPSGGANIQYF. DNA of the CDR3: TGTGCCAGCTCACCGAGCGGCGGGGCTAACATTCAGTACTTC.

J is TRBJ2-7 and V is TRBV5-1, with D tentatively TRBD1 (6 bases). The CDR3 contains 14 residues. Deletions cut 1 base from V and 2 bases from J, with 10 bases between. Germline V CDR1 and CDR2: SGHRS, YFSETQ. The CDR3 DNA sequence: TGCGCCAGCAGCTTGACGACAGGCACCTACGAGCAGTACTTC. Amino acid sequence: CASSLTTGTYEQYF.

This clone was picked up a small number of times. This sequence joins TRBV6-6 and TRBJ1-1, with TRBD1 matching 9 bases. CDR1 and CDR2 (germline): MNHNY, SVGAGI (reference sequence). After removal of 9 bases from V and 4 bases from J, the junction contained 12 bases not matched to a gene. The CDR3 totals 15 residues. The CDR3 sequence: CASGDRVRIGTEAFF. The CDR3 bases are TGTGCCAGTGGGGACAGGGTTCGGATTGGCACTGAAGCTTTCTTT.

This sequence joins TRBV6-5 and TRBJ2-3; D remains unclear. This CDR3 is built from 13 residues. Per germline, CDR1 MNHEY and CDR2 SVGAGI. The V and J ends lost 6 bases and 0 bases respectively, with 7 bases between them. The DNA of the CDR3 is TGTGCCAGCAGGCTAGACAGCACAGATACGCAGTATTTT. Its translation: CASRLDSTDTQYF.

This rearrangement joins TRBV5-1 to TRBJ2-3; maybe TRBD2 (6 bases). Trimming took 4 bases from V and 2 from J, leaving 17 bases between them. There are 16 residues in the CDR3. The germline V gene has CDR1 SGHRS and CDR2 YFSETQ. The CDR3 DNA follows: TGCGCCAGCAGCCGGGGGACCTGGCGGGACACAGATACGCAGTATTTT. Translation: CASSRGTWRDTDTQYF.

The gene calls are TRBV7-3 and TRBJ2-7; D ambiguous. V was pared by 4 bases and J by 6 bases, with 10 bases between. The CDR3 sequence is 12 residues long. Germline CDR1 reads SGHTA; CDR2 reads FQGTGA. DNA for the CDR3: TGTGCCAGCAGCTCATGGGCAGGCGAGCAGTACTTC. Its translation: CASSSWAGEQYF.

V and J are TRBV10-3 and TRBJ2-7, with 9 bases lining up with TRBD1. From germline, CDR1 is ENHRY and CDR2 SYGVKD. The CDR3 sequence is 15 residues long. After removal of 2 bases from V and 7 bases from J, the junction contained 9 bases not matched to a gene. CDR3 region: CAISETPGQGKEQYF. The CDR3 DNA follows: TGTGCCATCAGTGAGACTCCGGGACAGGGTAAAGAGCAGTACTTC.

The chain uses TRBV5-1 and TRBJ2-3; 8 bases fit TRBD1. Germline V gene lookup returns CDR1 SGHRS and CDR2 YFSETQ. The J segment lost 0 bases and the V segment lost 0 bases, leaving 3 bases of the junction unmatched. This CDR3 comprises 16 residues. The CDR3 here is CASSLAGDRSTDTQYF. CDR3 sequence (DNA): TGCGCCAGCAGCTTGGCCGGGGACAGGAGCACAGATACGCAGTATTTT. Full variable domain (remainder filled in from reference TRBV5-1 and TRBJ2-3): KAGVTQTPRYLIKTRGQQVTLSCSPISGHRSVSWYQQTPGQGLQFLFEYFSETQRNKGNFPGRFSGRQFSNSRSEMNVSTLELGDSALYLCASSLAGDRSTDTQYFGPGTRLTVL.

CDR3 sequence (DNA): TGTGCCAGCAGCCAAAGGGGGACAGGGAGTTCACCCCTCCACTTT. This translates into CASSQRGTGSSPLHF. The chain recombines TRBV9 with TRBJ1-6; 9 nucleotides line up with TRBD1. The CDR3 runs 15 residues. CDR1 SGDLS and CDR2 YYNGEE come from the germline V gene. J lost 9 bases, V lost 4 bases, and 8 bases had no gene match.

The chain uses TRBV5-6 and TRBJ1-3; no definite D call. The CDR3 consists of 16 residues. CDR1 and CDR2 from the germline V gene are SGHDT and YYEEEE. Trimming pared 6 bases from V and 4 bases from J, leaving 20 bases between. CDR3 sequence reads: CASNHADREIGNTIYF. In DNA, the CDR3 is TGTGCCAGCAACCACGCTGATCGGGAAATCGGAAACACCATATATTTT.

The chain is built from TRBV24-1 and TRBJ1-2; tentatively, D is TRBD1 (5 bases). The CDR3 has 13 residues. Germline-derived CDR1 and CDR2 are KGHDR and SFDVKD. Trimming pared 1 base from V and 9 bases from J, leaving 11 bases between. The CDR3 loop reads CATSDFKDNRYTF. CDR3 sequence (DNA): TGTGCCACCAGTGATTTCAAGGACAACCGCTACACCTTC.

CDR3 nucleotides: TGCGCCAGCAGGGAGGGGGGGAGTGAAAAACTGTTTTTT. Translation: CASREGGSEKLFF. The genes are TRBV5-1 and TRBJ1-4; tentative D call: TRBD1 (6 bases). In germline, CDR1 is SGHRS, CDR2 YFSETQ. The CDR3 sequence is 13 residues long. The V end lost 5 bases, the J end lost 7 bases, and 12 bases lay between the germline ends.

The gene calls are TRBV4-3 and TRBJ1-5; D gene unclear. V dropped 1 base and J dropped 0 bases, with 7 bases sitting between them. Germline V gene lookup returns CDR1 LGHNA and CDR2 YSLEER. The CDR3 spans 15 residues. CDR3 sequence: CASSQGRGSNQPQHF. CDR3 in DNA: TGCGCCAGCAGCCAAGGGCGGGGTAGCAATCAGCCCCAGCATTTT.

The CDR3 here is CSVGASGGPQGETQYF. The CDR3 DNA reads TGCAGCGTTGGGGCTAGCGGGGGGCCCCAGGGAGAGACCCAGTACTTC. The chain joins TRBV29-1 to TRBJ2-5; 11 nucleotides line up with TRBD2. The V gene's germline CDR1 is SQVTM and CDR2 ANQGSEA. J lost 4 bases, V lost 4 bases, and 11 bases had no gene match. This CDR3 has 16 amino acids.

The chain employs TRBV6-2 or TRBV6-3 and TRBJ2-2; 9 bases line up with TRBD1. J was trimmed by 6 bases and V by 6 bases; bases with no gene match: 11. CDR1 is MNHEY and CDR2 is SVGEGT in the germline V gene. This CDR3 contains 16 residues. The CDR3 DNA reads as TGTGCCAGCAGCCCTACACAGGGGGCGCTGTCCGGGGAGCTGTTTTTT. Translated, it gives CASSPTQGALSGELFF.

For the CDR3, the DNA is TGTGCCGTCCCGGAGGGCTTAGGGGAGACCCAGTACTTC. Translating it yields CAVPEGLGETQYF. The J gene is TRBJ2-5, the V gene TRBV6-5; a possible D gene is TRBD2 (6 bases). Trimming took 11 bases from V and 5 from J, leaving 18 bases between them. There are 13 residues in the CDR3. Germline-derived CDR1 and CDR2 are MNHEY and SVGAGI.

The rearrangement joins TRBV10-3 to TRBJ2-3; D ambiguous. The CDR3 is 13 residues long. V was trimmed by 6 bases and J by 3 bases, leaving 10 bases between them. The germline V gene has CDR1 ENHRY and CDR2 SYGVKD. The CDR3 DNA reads TGTGCCATCAGATTGAGGCAAACAGATACGCAGTATTTT. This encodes CAIRLRQTDTQYF.

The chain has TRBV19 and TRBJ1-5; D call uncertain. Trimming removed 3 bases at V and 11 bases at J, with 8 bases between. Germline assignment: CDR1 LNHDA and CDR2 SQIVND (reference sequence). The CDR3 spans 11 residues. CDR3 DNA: TGTGCCAGTAGTATTTCGGAGGCCCAGCATTTT. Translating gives CASSISEAQHF.

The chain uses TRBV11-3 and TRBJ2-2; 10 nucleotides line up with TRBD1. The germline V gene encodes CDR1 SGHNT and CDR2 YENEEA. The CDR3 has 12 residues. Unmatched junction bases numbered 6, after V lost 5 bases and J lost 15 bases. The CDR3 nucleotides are TGTGCCAGCAGCCTGCGGACAGGGGGGATGTTTTTT. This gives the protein CASSLRTGGMFF.

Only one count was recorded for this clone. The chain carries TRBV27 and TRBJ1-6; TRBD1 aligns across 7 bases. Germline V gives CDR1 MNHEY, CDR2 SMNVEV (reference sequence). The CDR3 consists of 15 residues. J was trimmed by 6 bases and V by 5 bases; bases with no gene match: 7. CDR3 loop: CASSIQGEPNSPLHF. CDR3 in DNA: TGTGCCAGCAGTATCCAGGGGGAACCTAATTCACCCCTCCACTTT.

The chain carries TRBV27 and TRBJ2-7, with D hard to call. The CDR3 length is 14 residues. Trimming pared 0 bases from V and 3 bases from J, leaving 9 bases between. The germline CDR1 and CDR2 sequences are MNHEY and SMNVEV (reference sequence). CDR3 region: CASSLSSRIYEQYF. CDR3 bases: TGTGCCAGCAGTTTATCCTCGCGGATCTACGAGCAGTACTTC.

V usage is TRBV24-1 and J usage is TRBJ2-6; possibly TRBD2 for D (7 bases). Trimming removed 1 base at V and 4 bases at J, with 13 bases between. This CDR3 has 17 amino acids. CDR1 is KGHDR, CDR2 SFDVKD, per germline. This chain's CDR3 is CATSDFRGGGGANVLTF. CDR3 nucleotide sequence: TGTGCCACCAGTGATTTTAGGGGGGGCGGAGGGGCCAACGTCCTGACTTTC.